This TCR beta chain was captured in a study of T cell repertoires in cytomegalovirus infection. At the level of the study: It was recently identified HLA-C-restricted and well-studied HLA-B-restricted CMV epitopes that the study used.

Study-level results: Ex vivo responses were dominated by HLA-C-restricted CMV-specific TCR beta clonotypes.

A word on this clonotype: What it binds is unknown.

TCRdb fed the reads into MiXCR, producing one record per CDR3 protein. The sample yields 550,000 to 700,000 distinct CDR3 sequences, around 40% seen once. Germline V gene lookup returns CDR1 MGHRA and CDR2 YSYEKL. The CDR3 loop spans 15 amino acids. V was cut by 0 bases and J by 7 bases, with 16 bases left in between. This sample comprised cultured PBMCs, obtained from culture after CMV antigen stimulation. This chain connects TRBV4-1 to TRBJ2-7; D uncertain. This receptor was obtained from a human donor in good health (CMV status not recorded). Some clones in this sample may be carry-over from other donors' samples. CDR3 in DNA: TGCGCCAGCAGCCAAGAAGGCCTAGGGATAGGAGAGCAGTACTTC. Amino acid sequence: CASSQEGLGIGEQYF.